The subject of this entry is one T cell receptor (beta chain). The sample is drawn from a study of blood T cell repertoires in COVID-19. At the level of the study: Whether acute or convalescent, the COVID-19 samples came from the United States, Italy and Spain. Sources were T cells, B-cell-depleted T cells, or PBMCs; the material itself was cDNA or gDNA.

Trimming took 4 bases from V and 2 from J; bases not matched to a gene: 3. Germline V gene sequence: CDR1 SNHLY, CDR2 FYNNEI. This CDR3 spans 14 amino acids. Under the authors' procedure: Researchers report that nucleated cell counts were estimated from reference gene primer amplification. Clones were sequenced by immunoSEQ multiplex PCR, and TCRdb holds only the in-frame ones, with some missing. That table supplies the V and J calls and clone size; D and trimming were determined from the DNA. The data contain roughly 110,000 clones, approximately 85% of them seen just once; the ten biggest clones take up roughly 8.2%.

Sequencing was performed on peripheral blood. This chain connects TRBV2 to TRBJ1-2; 8 bases fit TRBD1. The sequence was collected from a man between 65 and 80 years old with acute or convalescent COVID-19. The DNA for the CDR3 is TGTGCCAGCAGTGGGGCAGGGGGCAACTATGGCTACACCTTC. Amino acids: CASSGAGGNYGYTF.